This T cell receptor beta chain was retrieved from a study of PD-1 blockade in classical Hodgkin lymphoma. Clones were read by immunoSEQ multiplex PCR, and TCRdb kept only the in-frame ones, dropping some. The sample shows over 50,000 clones, 81% of them seen only once. Autologous stem cell transplantation was followed by relapse in every patient, and brentuximab vedotin exposure varied. Comment on this clone: Its target is unknown.

Unmatched junction bases numbered 2, after V lost 4 bases and J lost 6 bases. This CDR3 is 14 amino acids long. CDR1 is SGHTA, CDR2 FQGTGA, per germline. Findings and limits, study-wide: Exclusion applied to patients who initiated nivolumab less than 1 year following ASCT. At baseline, newly diagnosed patients reportedly showed less TCR diversity than healthy donors. Repertoires differed for reasons still undefined, possibly disease activity or prior therapy.

This chain joins TRBV7-3 and TRBJ2-7; the match to TRBD2 covers 14 bases. Specimen: peripheral blood mononuclear cells (PBMCs), collected at baseline. The receptor was isolated from a human donor with classical Hodgkin lymphoma. CDR3 in amino acids: CASSSGLAGGEQYF. CDR3 coding DNA: TGTGCCAGCAGCTCAGGACTAGCGGGAGGCGAGCAGTACTTC.